The sequence of this T cell receptor (beta chain) was determined in a study of cytomegalovirus exposure and HLA in healthy donors. Turning to this clone: Its antigen remains unknown.

Profiling relied on immunoSEQ multiplex PCR, and the TCRdb table lists in-frame clones only, not all of them. The table lists 250,000 to 400,000 clones, approximately 91% of them singletons. Study observations and caveats: Reportedly, cytomegalovirus status was diagnosed with high sensitivity and specificity. Researchers counted over 150 TCR beta chains as cytomegalovirus-associated.

Germline V gene lookup returns CDR1 SGHNT and CDR2 YYREEE (reference sequence). With 2 bases removed from V and 2 bases from J, the gap between germline ends came to 10 bases. The CDR3 runs to 14 residues. The chain couples TRBV5-4 to TRBJ1-2; tentatively, D is TRBD1 (5 bases). The receptor was derived from a young man in good health and CMV-seronegative. Material: PBMCs. This chain's CDR3 is CASSLRGSNYGYTF. The CDR3 bases are TGTGCCAGCAGCTTAAGGGGCTCCAACTATGGCTACACCTTC. Full variable domain (outside the CDR3, taken from reference TRBV5-4 and TRBJ1-2): ETGVTQSPTHLIKTRGQQVTLRCSSQSGHNTVSWYQQALGQGPQFIFQYYREEENGRGNFPPRFSGLQFPNYSSELNVNALELDDSALYLCASSLRGSNYGYTFGSGTRLTVV.